This TCR beta chain was recovered during a study of technical replicates of blood from several donors. The CDR3 has 14 amino acids. Germline CDR1 is GTSNPN and CDR2 is SVGIG (reference sequence). Trimming shortened V by 4 bases and J by 0 bases, and 13 bases separated the two germline ends. Repertoires were generated with immunoSEQ multiplex PCR, while TCRdb's copy carries only in-frame clones and drops some. The table lists around 68,000 clones, 90% to 95% of them singletons. This clone was counted once. Sequenced sample: T cells isolated from PBMCs. This TCR was sampled from a human donor in good health. Some clones in this sample may be carry-over from other donors' samples. V and J are TRBV30 and TRBJ2-7; a weak D match, TRBD1 (5 bases). The CDR3 coding sequence is TGTGCCTGGAATAACAGACAGAGCTCCTACGAGCAGTACTTC. Residues: CAWNNRQSSYEQYF.